This T cell receptor beta chain appears in the sequencing data of a study of Graves' ophthalmopathy and Graves' hyperthyroidism (dated by TCRdb to the late 2010s). With regard to the full study: Peripheral blood was collected at initial diagnosis, prior to any treatment. The independent validation cohort included under 20 hyperthyroidism patients plus 17 patients who later progressed from hyperthyroidism to ophthalmopathy. After sampling, hyperthyroidism patients received methimazole starting at 30 mg daily, and ophthalmopathy patients received high-dose intravenous methylprednisolone. TCR beta repertoire signatures were used to distinguish Graves' ophthalmopathy from Graves' hyperthyroidism and to predict progression to ophthalmopathy. In more than five hyperthyroidism patients, T-cell repertoires of thyroid tissue and blood were compared. In total, approximately 130 blood samples were TCR-sequenced: around 42 ophthalmopathy, roughly 80 hyperthyroidism and 17 hyperthyroidism-to-ophthalmopathy patients. A discovery set of more than 90 patients (43 ophthalmopathy, 55 to 60 stable hyperthyroidism) was enrolled to explore V-J signatures distinguishing ophthalmopathy from hyperthyroidism.

Findings and caveats that apply to the study as a whole: In validation, the model predicted ophthalmopathy progression with roughly 68% sensitivity and around 72% specificity; 12 predicted patients were CT-confirmed with GO in a median of about 6.2 months. Sample size was not predetermined statistically, and investigators were not blinded to group allocation. In cross-validation, the 13-signature model distinguished ophthalmopathy from stable hyperthyroidism with just over 85% sensitivity and around 81% specificity, while in the test set the corresponding values were approximately 80% and 75%. Most expanded thyroid clonotypes with a frequency above 0.001 also appeared in blood, which suggests that blood repertoires may reflect the immune response in the thyroid.

TCR beta CDR3 regions were amplified from RNA transcripts for repertoire sequencing. A first-round RT-PCR used HTBI primers with the Qiagen OneStep RT-PCR kit, followed by a second-round multiplex PCR, size selection and purification. The libraries underwent paired-end sequencing with 100 bp reads on an Illumina HiSeq2000. The original methods were these. SOAPnuke was used to process the reads, throwing out any read that had adapters, had uncalled bases, had a mean Phred below 15, or lacked an exact constant-primer or identifier match. COPE v1.2.5 was used to merge the high-quality paired reads. Clonotypes were defined as unique nucleotide sequences and were aligned to IMGT TRB V, D and J references using MiTCR v1.1. Analysis was restricted to V-J combinations with a frequency above 0.0001, which covered 99% to 99.2% of repertoires. A TCR clonal expansion and chaos score per V-J combination was defined as the ratio of F50 clonal expansion to chaos observed in the TCRdist matrix. Features were reduced by Welch's t-statistics and random forest to around 14 V-J combinations, which fed a naive Bayes classifier. Thyroid-blood repertoire similarity was quantified with the Morisita-Horn index. TCRdb took the public reads, trimmed them with fastp at Q25, ran MiXCR for clone calling and kept in-frame beta chains. Every distinct CDR3 protein forms one entry, paired with its most common genes and DNA. These V and J calls rely on TCRdb rather than the paper's analysis. Present in this sample are 600,000 to 950,000 distinct CDR3 sequences, roughly two fifths of which were seen just once. The top ten clonotypes cover 35% to 55% of the sample.

The ophthalmopathy patients had moderately to severely active disease, with a Clinical Activity Score of 3 or higher, a NOSPECS grade of 4 or higher, and a disease duration of less than 3 months. Patients with other autoimmune diseases, uncontrolled infections, pregnancy or lactation were excluded. Clinical symptoms, serum thyroxine, TRAb, thyroid ultrasound and orbital computed tomography formed the basis of the diagnosis. Ficoll-Paque density gradient centrifugation was used to isolate PBMCs from around 10 ml of fresh peripheral blood. Trizol reagent was used to extract the total RNA, and its quality was then checked on an Agilent 2100 Bioanalyzer. At the junction V is shortened by 5 bases and J by 5 bases; bases outside the gene matches: 9. The CDR3 sequence holds 15 residues, the cysteine and phenylalanine included. The kept DNA is CDR3 alone, 45 bases in frame from the first base. From the germline V gene (reference sequence), CDR1 is LNHDA and CDR2 is SQIVND.

As to this clonotype: Its antigen specificity is not known. Base qualities are missing; no much larger clone stands one base away.

The sequence was obtained from an adult man with Graves' ophthalmopathy. This sequence uses TRBV19 and TRBJ1-2, with 9 bases aligning to TRBD1. The sequencing sample was made of peripheral blood. In nucleotide form, the sequence is TGTGCCAGTAGTCCAGTGGACAGGGGCGGTTATGGCTACACCTTC. Its amino acids are CASSPVDRGGYGYTF.